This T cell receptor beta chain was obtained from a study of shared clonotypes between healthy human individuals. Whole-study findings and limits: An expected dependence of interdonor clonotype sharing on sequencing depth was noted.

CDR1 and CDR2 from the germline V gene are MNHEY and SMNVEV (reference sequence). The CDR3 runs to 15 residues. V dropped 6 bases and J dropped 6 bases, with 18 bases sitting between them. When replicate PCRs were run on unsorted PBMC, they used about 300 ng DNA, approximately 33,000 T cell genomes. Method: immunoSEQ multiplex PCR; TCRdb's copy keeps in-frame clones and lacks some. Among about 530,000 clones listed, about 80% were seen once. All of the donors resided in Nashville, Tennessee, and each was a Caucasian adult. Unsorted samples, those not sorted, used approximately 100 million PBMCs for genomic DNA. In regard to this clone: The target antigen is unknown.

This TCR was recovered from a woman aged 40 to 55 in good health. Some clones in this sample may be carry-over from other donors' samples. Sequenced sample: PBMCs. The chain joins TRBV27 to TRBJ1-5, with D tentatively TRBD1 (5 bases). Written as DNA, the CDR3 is TGTGCCAGCAGCCTTGCCGGGGGGGTGGGTCAGCCCCAGCATTTT. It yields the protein CASSLAGGVGQPQHF.